These 21 T cell receptor beta chains share one sample of origin, sequenced in a study of radiotherapy plus CTLA-4 blockade in lung cancer. The method was immunoSEQ multiplex PCR; TCRdb's version includes in-frame clones alone and lacks a portion of them. The table shows tens of thousands of clones, with around 88% occurring only once. The source was peripheral blood, collected from a patient treated with radiotherapy plus ipilimumab. These receptors all stem from a human donor with non-small cell lung cancer who had a partial response to radiotherapy plus ipilimumab.

This clone was detected only once. The chain carries TRBV7-6 and TRBJ2-2, with 12 bases aligning to TRBD1. This CDR3 contains 15 residues. Germline V gene data show CDR1 as SGHVS and CDR2 as FNYEAQ. With 5 bases clipped from V and 7 bases from J, the junction kept 5 bases outside the gene matches. CDR3 in amino acids: CASSPGQGANGELFF. In nucleotides, the CDR3 is TGTGCCAGCAGCCCGGGACAGGGGGCCAACGGGGAGCTGTTTTTT.

The chain recombines TRBV5-1 with TRBJ2-7; 10 positions agree with TRBD1. With V trimmed by 4 bases and J by 4 bases, 8 bases remained unmatched. CDR1 is SGHRS and CDR2 is YFSETQ in the germline V gene. This CDR3 comprises 15 residues. In nucleotides, the CDR3 is TGCGCCAGCAGCCGGGGGGGACAGGGGACGTACGAGCAGTACTTC. Amino acid sequence: CASSRGGQGTYEQYF. Looking up the rest from reference TRBV5-1 and TRBJ2-7 gives the full variable domain: KAGVTQTPRYLIKTRGQQVTLSCSPISGHRSVSWYQQTPGQGLQFLFEYFSETQRNKGNFPGRFSGRQFSNSRSEMNVSTLELGDSALYLCASSRGGQGTYEQYFGPGTRLTVT.

The V gene is TRBV13, the J gene TRBJ2-1, with TRBD2 matching 14 bases. The CDR3 is 18 amino acids. Unmatched junction bases numbered 11, after V lost 1 base and J lost 9 bases. Looked up from germline, CDR1 is PRHDT and CDR2 is FYEKMQ (reference sequence). The DNA of the CDR3 is TGTGCCAGCAGCTTAGAGGGGACTAGCGGGAGTAGTGTGGGTGAGCAGTTCTTC. It codes for CASSLEGTSGSSVGEQFF.

The V and J genes are TRBV15 and TRBJ1-3; tentatively, D is TRBD1 (6 bases). In germline, CDR1 is LNHNV, CDR2 YYDKDF (reference sequence). V was pared by 5 bases and J by 5 bases, with 16 bases between. This CDR3 comprises 15 residues. In DNA form, the CDR3 reads TGTGCCACCAGCCCTAAACGACAGGACAGAAACACCATATATTTT. This encodes CATSPKRQDRNTIYF.

The CDR3 spells CASSSGSSTDTQYF. The CDR3 nucleotides read TGCGCCAGCAGCTCCGGGTCTAGCACAGATACGCAGTATTTT. The genes are TRBV5-1 and TRBJ2-3, with D unclear. The germline CDR1 and CDR2 sequences are SGHRS and YFSETQ. V gave up 3 bases and J gave up 0 bases, with 8 bases separating them. This CDR3 is built from 14 residues. Full variable domain (remainder filled in from reference TRBV5-1 and TRBJ2-3): KAGVTQTPRYLIKTRGQQVTLSCSPISGHRSVSWYQQTPGQGLQFLFEYFSETQRNKGNFPGRFSGRQFSNSRSEMNVSTLELGDSALYLCASSSGSSTDTQYFGPGTRLTVL.

V is TRBV28 and J is TRBJ1-5, with D possibly matching TRBD1 (5 bases). This CDR3 has 16 amino acids. Germline values: CDR1 MDHEN, CDR2 SYDVKM. Trimming removed 4 bases from V and 5 bases from J, with 18 bases in between. The CDR3 nucleotides read TGTGCCAGCAGTTCCCCGGACACCTCTTTCTATCAGCCCCAGCATTTT. Amino acids: CASSSPDTSFYQPQHF.

V usage is TRBV5-4 and J usage is TRBJ2-4, with D perhaps matching TRBD2 (5 bases). Germline V lookup: CDR1 SGHNT, CDR2 YYREEE (reference sequence). This CDR3 is 15 amino acids long. V lost 2 bases to trimming and J lost 0 bases, with 9 bases between them. For the CDR3, the DNA is TGTGCCAGCAGCTTTCGCAGCGGAGCCAAAAACATTCAGTACTTC. It encodes CASSFRSGAKNIQYF.

The genes are TRBV30 and TRBJ1-5, with 9 nucleotides matching TRBD1. Germline values: CDR1 GTSNPN, CDR2 SVGIG (reference sequence). With 1 base clipped from V and 5 bases from J, the junction kept 6 bases outside the gene matches. The CDR3 extends over 15 amino acids. CDR3 bases: TGTGCCTGGAGTGCTGTCGGACAGGGGTATCAGCCCCAGCATTTT. Encoded protein: CAWSAVGQGYQPQHF.

This clone came up a few times. This chain joins TRBV19 and TRBJ1-4; 8 bases are a match to TRBD1. J was trimmed by 10 bases and V by 5 bases; bases with no gene match: 12. This CDR3 has 15 residues. Germline values: CDR1 LNHDA, CDR2 SQIVND (reference sequence). The chain's CDR3 is CASSPTSGQEGKLFF. The CDR3 DNA reads as TGTGCCAGTAGTCCAACCTCGGGACAGGAAGGAAAACTGTTTTTT.

V is TRBV6-5 and J is TRBJ2-5; maybe TRBD1 (6 bases). The V end lost 4 bases, the J end lost 4 bases, and 13 bases lay between the germline ends. Germline values: CDR1 MNHEY, CDR2 SVGAGI. The CDR3 consists of 14 residues. This chain's CDR3 is CASSFLQGRETQYF. The CDR3 bases are TGTGCCAGCAGTTTCTTACAGGGAAGAGAGACCCAGTACTTC.

The chain links TRBV18 to TRBJ2-3, with 9 bases matching TRBD1. The J segment lost 6 bases and the V segment lost 0 bases, leaving 4 bases of the junction unmatched. The CDR3 covers 15 residues. CDR1 and CDR2 from the germline V gene are KGHSH and LQKENI. The CDR3 DNA sequence: TGTGCCAGCTCACCACCCGGGACAGGGTCCGATACGCAGTATTTT. This encodes CASSPPGTGSDTQYF.

J is TRBJ2-7 and V is TRBV4-1, with 7 bases fitting TRBD1. V shed 2 bases, J shed 4 bases, and the junction held 5 bases outside the gene matches. CDR3 length equals 14 residues. Germline CDR1 and CDR2: MGHRA and YSYEKL. The CDR3 DNA sequence: TGCGCCAGCAGCCAATCGACAGGGATTTACGAGCAGTACTTC. Protein product: CASSQSTGIYEQYF.

The chain couples TRBV27 to TRBJ1-2, with 8 bases lining up with TRBD1. Germline CDR1 MNHEY, CDR2 SMNVEV (reference sequence). This CDR3 is built from 18 residues. V trimming: 5 bases; J trimming: 1 base; junction bases outside the gene matches: 15. In nucleotides, the CDR3 is TGTGCCAGCAGTAAAGCCAGGACAGGGTACATCTTTAACTATGGCTACACCTTC. It specifies CASSKARTGYIFNYGYTF.

As concerns this clone: Other DNA variants within this sample encode the same CDR3. The chain combines TRBV13 with TRBJ2-7; 11 bases are a match to TRBD2. Germline assignment: CDR1 PRHDT and CDR2 FYEKMQ (reference sequence). V shed 5 bases and J 4 bases; nucleotides not matched to a gene: 7. This CDR3 spans 15 amino acids. The CDR3 loop is CASSARLAGHYEQYF. As DNA, the CDR3 is TGTGCCAGCAGCGCCCGACTAGCGGGACATTACGAGCAGTACTTC.

J is TRBJ2-5 and V is TRBV5-4; 9 positions agree with TRBD2. The V gene end was trimmed by 4 bases and the J gene end by 11 bases; junction bases not matched to a gene: 12. The germline gives CDR1 SGHNT, CDR2 YYREEE (reference sequence). The CDR3 runs to 14 residues. CDR3 nucleotides: TGTGCCAGCAGCCCCGCCGGGACTAGCAACTCGCAGTACTTC. Protein sequence: CASSPAGTSNSQYF.

V usage is TRBV7-6 and J usage is TRBJ1-1; TRBD1 is a possible D gene (5 bases). This CDR3 comprises 14 residues. Trimming removed 2 bases at V and 5 bases at J, with 12 bases between. Per the germline V gene, CDR1 is SGHVS and CDR2 is FNYEAQ. CDR3 bases: TGTGCCAGCAGCTTAATGGGAGGGGAGACTGAAGCTTTCTTT. This codes for CASSLMGGETEAFF.

The chain links TRBV5-4 to TRBJ2-1; perhaps TRBD2 as D (6 bases). There are 12 residues in the CDR3. Looked up from germline, CDR1 is SGHNT and CDR2 is YYREEE (reference sequence). Trimming took 5 bases from V and 5 from J, leaving 8 bases between them. CDR3 nucleotides: TGTGCCAGCAGGGCGGGGAACAATGAGCAGTTCTTC. Residues: CASRAGNNEQFF.

The V call is TRBV29-1, the J call TRBJ2-2; 8 bases align to TRBD2. The CDR3 length is 16 residues. The V gene's germline CDR1 is SQVTM and CDR2 ANQGSEA. V shed 4 bases and J 8 bases; nucleotides not matched to a gene: 15. In DNA form, the CDR3 reads TGCAGCGTTGTGCCCGCTACACCCGGGGGGGTTGGGGAGCTGTTTTTT. Translated: CSVVPATPGGVGELFF.

This sequence joins TRBV28 and TRBJ1-1, with 10 bases that match TRBD1. The CDR3 extends over 16 amino acids. Trimming took 4 bases from V and 5 from J; bases not matched to a gene: 10. CDR1 and CDR2 from the germline V gene are MDHEN and SYDVKM. The CDR3 protein is CASSSPGQGEKTEAFF. The CDR3, as DNA: TGTGCCAGCAGTTCCCCCGGACAGGGGGAAAAGACTGAAGCTTTCTTT.

This chain uses TRBV6-6 with TRBJ2-1, with D possibly being TRBD1 (6 bases). V gave up 5 bases and J gave up 8 bases, with 19 bases separating them. The germline CDR1 and CDR2 sequences are MNHNY and SVGAGI (reference sequence). The CDR3 sequence is 15 residues long. The CDR3 coding sequence is TGTGCCAGCAGTCTGGGACATACAAAAGGGGATGAGCAGTTCTTC. This translates into CASSLGHTKGDEQFF.

V usage is TRBV28 and J usage is TRBJ2-5; 12 nucleotides agree with TRBD1. With the DNA end fitting TRBJ2-7 better, the J assignment may be wrong. CDR1 is MDHEN and CDR2 is SYDVKM in the germline V gene. CDR3 length: 17 residues. CDR3 in amino acids: CASSPGQGALLAYEQYF. CDR3 nucleotides: TGTGCCAGCAGTCCGGGACAGGGGGCGTTGCTAGCCTACGAGCAGTACTTC.